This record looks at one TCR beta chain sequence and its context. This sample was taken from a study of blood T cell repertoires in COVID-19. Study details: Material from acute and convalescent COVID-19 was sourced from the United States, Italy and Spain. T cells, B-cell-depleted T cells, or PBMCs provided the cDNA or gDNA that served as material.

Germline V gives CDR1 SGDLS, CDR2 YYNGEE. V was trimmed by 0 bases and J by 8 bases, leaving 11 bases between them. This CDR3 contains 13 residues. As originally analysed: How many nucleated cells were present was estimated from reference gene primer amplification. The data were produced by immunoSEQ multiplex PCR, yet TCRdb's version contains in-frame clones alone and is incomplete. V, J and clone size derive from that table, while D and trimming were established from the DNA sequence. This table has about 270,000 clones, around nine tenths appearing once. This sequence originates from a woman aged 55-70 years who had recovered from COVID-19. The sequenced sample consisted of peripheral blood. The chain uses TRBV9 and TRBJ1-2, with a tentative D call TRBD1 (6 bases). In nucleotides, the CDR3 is TGTGCCAGCAGCGTAGTTGCAGGGGTAGGCTACACCTTC. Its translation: CASSVVAGVGYTF. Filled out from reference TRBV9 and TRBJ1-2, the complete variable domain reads DSGVTQTPKHLITATGQRVTLRCSPRSGDLSVYWYQQSLDQGLQFLIQYYNGEERAKGNILERFSAQQFPDLHSELNLSSLELGDSALYFCASSVVAGVGYTFGSGTRLTVV.